This T cell receptor beta chain derives from a study of vaccination and CD4 T cells after COVID-19. Across the study: Six male and four female convalescents took part, two of them Hispanic. Each individual in the study obtained two doses of BNT162b2 or mRNA-1273 vaccine. For post-vaccine samples, collection took place a median roughly 72 days after dose two, ranging from 14 to 241.

Looked up from germline, CDR1 is MNHNS and CDR2 is SASEGT. There are 15 residues in the CDR3. The trim removed 8 bases at V and 2 bases at J, leaving 9 bases unmatched. Cultured CD4+ T cell DNA underwent sequencing with the Oncomine TCR Beta short-read assay. One entry per CDR3 protein results from TCRdb running MiXCR on the PCR reads. The sample contains tens of thousands of distinct CDR3 sequences, about 40% of which appear only once. Worth noting for this clonotype: The target antigen is unknown.

The treatment: approximately 11-day PBMC culture with coronavirus spike peptide pools or control peptides (ViraFEST assay). The chain couples TRBV6-1 to TRBJ2-5; 9 nucleotides line up with TRBD1. This sequence was found in a human donor who had recovered from COVID-19. The sequencing sample was made of CD4+ T cells from blood, cultured in vitro. The DNA for the CDR3 is TGTGCCAGCTCCCGAGTCGGACAGGGGCAAGAGACCCAGTACTTC. Its protein product is CASSRVGQGQETQYF.